What follows is one T cell receptor (beta chain) and its context. Its antigen is unidentified. The sample belongs to a study of STAT5B mutations in CD4+ large granular lymphocyte leukemia. As for the study in general: The CDR3 'QG' motif was associated with a particular HLA allele among healthy donors. General study points: Patient CD4-sorted repertoires stayed more clonal than healthy ones after leukemic-clone removal.

Assay: immunoSEQ multiplex PCR; the TCRdb copy retains only in-frame clones and omits some. This table holds around 30,000 clones, around 70% found once. The receptor was isolated from a human donor in good health. Specimen: CD4+ T cells from blood buffy coats.

The CDR3 is CASSLVGRGSGVYGYTF. In DNA form, the CDR3 reads TGTGCCAGCAGCTTGGTTGGCAGGGGGTCTGGCGTGTATGGCTACACCTTC. V gene TRBV5-4 combines with J gene TRBJ1-2; 7 positions match TRBD1. Unmatched junction bases numbered 13, after V lost 0 bases and J lost 5 bases. CDR1 SGHNT and CDR2 YYREEE come from the germline V gene (reference sequence). This CDR3 spans 17 amino acids.